This TCR beta chain was recovered during a study of OX40 agonist ivuxolimab in advanced cancers. On the study more broadly: Eligibility admitted prior anti-PD-1, anti-PD-L1 or anti-CTLA-4 therapy; 40% to 50% had some. Three partial responders included one hepatocellular carcinoma patient and two cutaneous melanoma patients.

Clones were read by immunoSEQ multiplex PCR, and TCRdb kept only the in-frame ones, dropping some. This sample yields around 9,900 clones, of which 55% to 75% are seen a single time; roughly 24% belongs to the top ten. In its sample, this clone is medium-sized. CDR1 MGHRA and CDR2 YSYEKL come from the germline V gene. CDR3 length equals 15 residues. The V and J ends lost 4 bases and 0 bases respectively, with 10 bases between them. The chain is built from TRBV4-1 and TRBJ1-5; D perhaps matches TRBD1 (6 bases). The sample here was CD4+ or CD8+ T cells sorted from blood, taken in a trial of the OX40 agonist ivuxolimab. The clonotype originates from an adult with an advanced solid tumor such as melanoma, head and neck, liver or kidney cancer. CDR3 protein: CASSLTGLSNQPQHF. The CDR3 DNA follows: TGCGCCAGCAGCCTGACAGGACTTAGCAATCAGCCCCAGCATTTT.